The 12 T cell receptor beta chains given below trace back to one sample, sequenced in a study of T cell repertoires in cytomegalovirus infection. TCRdb itself ran the reads through MiXCR, one entry per CDR3 protein. Of more than 650,000 distinct CDR3 sequences listed, about a third are singletons. The specimen was PBMCs. The receptors originated from a human donor in good health (CMV status not recorded). Some clones in this sample may be carry-over from other donors' samples.

The chain is built from TRBV12-3 or TRBV12-4 and TRBJ1-1; D remains ambiguous. The CDR3 sequence is 11 residues long. Trimming cost V 9 bases and J 3 bases, with 8 bases left between them. The CDR3 loop reads CASSDDTEAFF. The CDR3 coding sequence is TGTGCCAGTTCGGATGACACTGAAGCTTTCTTT.

This clonotype has a handful of counts. The chain joins TRBV7-2 to TRBJ2-7, with D hard to call. V lost 4 bases, J lost 0 bases, and 10 bases lay in between. Germline V gives CDR1 SGHTA, CDR2 FQGNSA. This CDR3 comprises 14 residues. The CDR3 bases are TGTGCCAGCAGCTACGCGATAGACTCCTACGAGCAGTACTTC. This translates into CASSYAIDSYEQYF. Based on the CDR3 plus reference TRBV7-2 and TRBJ2-7, the full variable domain is GAGVSQSPSNKVTEKGKDVELRCDPISGHTALYWYRQSLGQGLEFLIYFQGNSAPDKSGLPSDRFSAERTGGSVSTLTIQRTQQEDSAVYLCASSYAIDSYEQYFGPGTRLTVT.

J is TRBJ2-7 and V is TRBV19; D is undetermined. The CDR3 is 17 amino acids. Looked up from germline, CDR1 is LNHDA and CDR2 is SQIVND (reference sequence). The V gene lost 1 base and the J gene lost 1 base, with 17 bases spanning the gap. This chain's CDR3 is CASSIVPLLAGSYEQYF. Here the CDR3 DNA reads TGTGCCAGTAGTATAGTCCCTCTACTCGCCGGATCCTACGAGCAGTACTTC. Full variable domain (rest looked up from reference TRBV19 and TRBJ2-7): DGGITQSPKYLFRKEGQNVTLSCEQNLNHDAMYWYRQDPGQGLRLIYYSQIVNDFQKGDIAEGYSVSREKKESFPLTVTSAQKNPTAFYLCASSIVPLLAGSYEQYFGPGTRLTVT.

This clonotype was counted at least ten times. The chain employs TRBV12-3 or TRBV12-4 and TRBJ1-1, with 8 bases fitting TRBD1. V trimming: 6 bases; J trimming: 3 bases; junction bases outside the gene matches: 6. CDR3 length: 14 residues. CDR3 in amino acids: CASSPGQGYTEAFF. Here the CDR3 DNA reads TGTGCCAGCAGCCCCGGACAGGGATACACTGAAGCTTTCTTT.

Only a few counts were recorded for this clonotype. V and J are TRBV28 and TRBJ1-1; D not certain. V was shortened by 5 bases and J by 1 base, with 8 bases between the two germline ends. Germline CDR1 reads MDHEN; CDR2 reads SYDVKM. The CDR3 loop spans 13 amino acids. The CDR3 nucleotides are TGTGCCAGCAGTCCGGGAGAGAACACTGAAGCTTTCTTT. Translation: CASSPGENTEAFF.

This clonotype was observed at least ten times. V and J are TRBV7-8 and TRBJ2-3, with D perhaps matching TRBD1 (5 bases). The CDR3 is 16 amino acids. Germline values: CDR1 SGHVS, CDR2 FQNEAQ. With 5 bases removed from V and 1 base from J, the gap between germline ends came to 16 bases. The CDR3 DNA reads as TGTGCCAGCAGCCCGCAGGGTCTGAGAGGCACAGATACGCAGTATTTT. Residues: CASSPQGLRGTDTQYF.

This chain uses TRBV28 with TRBJ1-6; maybe TRBD1 (6 bases). The CDR3 covers 17 residues. Germline V CDR1 and CDR2: MDHEN, SYDVKM. Trimming cost V 3 bases and J 12 bases, with 24 bases left between them. DNA for the CDR3: TGTGCCAGCAGTTTGTTACAGGGAGGGCTATTGAGACTACCCCTCCACTTT. This encodes CASSLLQGGLLRLPLHF.

The rearrangement links TRBV12-3 or TRBV12-4 to TRBJ1-1, with 9 bases identical to TRBD1. The CDR3 runs 16 residues. Losses at the gene ends were 4 bases for V and 1 base for J; bases not matched to a gene: 7. The CDR3 region is CASSSSGTGKNTEAFF. The CDR3 region has the DNA TGTGCCAGCAGTTCCTCGGGGACAGGGAAGAACACTGAAGCTTTCTTT.

This clonotype occurred a few times. The rearrangement uses TRBV7-2 and TRBJ2-5; no clear D. V lost 5 bases and J lost 1, with 11 bases in between. The CDR3 length is 14 residues. Germline CDR1 and CDR2: SGHTA and FQGNSA. This CDR3 is CASSADTFQETQYF. Here the CDR3 DNA reads TGTGCCAGCAGCGCAGACACTTTCCAAGAGACCCAGTACTTC.

On this clonotype itself: Relative to the germline gene, one junction end is altered; a read error may explain this. This chain joins TRBV7-9 and TRBJ2-1; 7 nucleotides align to TRBD2. The germline V gene encodes CDR1 SEHNR and CDR2 FQNEAQ (reference sequence). CDR3 length: 16 residues. CDR3 DNA: TGTGCCAGCAGCCGCTCAGCGGGGAGCTCCTACACTGAGCAGTTCTTC. It encodes CASSRSAGSSYTEQFF.

This clonotype was picked up a small number of times. The chain joins TRBV19 to TRBJ1-1; D gene ambiguous. The CDR3 covers 14 residues. V dropped 4 bases and J dropped 5 bases, with 14 bases sitting between them. CDR1 and CDR2 from the germline V gene are LNHDA and SQIVND (reference sequence). The CDR3 DNA reads as TGTGCCAGTAGTACCGAGTGGGATGGGACTGAAGCTTTCTTT. Translated: CASSTEWDGTEAFF.

V usage is TRBV9 and J usage is TRBJ1-6; D is perhaps TRBD1 (5 bases). V gave up 4 bases and J gave up 7 bases, with 15 bases separating them. CDR1 is SGDLS, CDR2 YYNGEE, per germline. This CDR3 comprises 15 residues. The CDR3 protein is CASSPGTVKNSPLHF. In DNA, the CDR3 is TGTGCCAGCAGCCCCGGGACCGTCAAAAATTCACCCCTCCACTTT.